The following is a TCR beta chain sequence with its context. Its cognate antigen is unknown. The data are from a study of vaccination and CD4 T cells after COVID-19. Across the study: In culture, cells were exposed to overlapping spike peptides from SARS-CoV-2, HCoV-NL63, HCoV-OC43 and HCoV-229E.

Study-level results: Convalescent patients were relatively few, and early post-infection timepoints were missing.

Indicated treatment: roughly 10-day PBMC culture with coronavirus spike peptide pools or control peptides (ViraFEST assay). The CDR3 contains 14 residues. Oncomine TCR Beta short-read sequencing was applied to DNA from cultured CD4+ T cells. TCRdb analysed the PCR reads with MiXCR anew, one entry per CDR3 protein. The sample shows roughly 7,500 distinct CDR3 sequences, 70% of them seen only once. The receptor's source is a human donor who had recovered from COVID-19. J is TRBJ2-7 and V is TRBV21-1; TRBD2, the D gene given by the table, was not confirmed from the DNA. TRBV21-1 is described as a pseudogene. Sequencing used CD4+ T cells from blood, cultured in vitro. CDR3 sequence reads: CATEPKRGTDEQYF. The CDR3 DNA follows: TGTGCCACCGAGCCCAAGCGGGGGACGGACGAGCAGTACTTC.